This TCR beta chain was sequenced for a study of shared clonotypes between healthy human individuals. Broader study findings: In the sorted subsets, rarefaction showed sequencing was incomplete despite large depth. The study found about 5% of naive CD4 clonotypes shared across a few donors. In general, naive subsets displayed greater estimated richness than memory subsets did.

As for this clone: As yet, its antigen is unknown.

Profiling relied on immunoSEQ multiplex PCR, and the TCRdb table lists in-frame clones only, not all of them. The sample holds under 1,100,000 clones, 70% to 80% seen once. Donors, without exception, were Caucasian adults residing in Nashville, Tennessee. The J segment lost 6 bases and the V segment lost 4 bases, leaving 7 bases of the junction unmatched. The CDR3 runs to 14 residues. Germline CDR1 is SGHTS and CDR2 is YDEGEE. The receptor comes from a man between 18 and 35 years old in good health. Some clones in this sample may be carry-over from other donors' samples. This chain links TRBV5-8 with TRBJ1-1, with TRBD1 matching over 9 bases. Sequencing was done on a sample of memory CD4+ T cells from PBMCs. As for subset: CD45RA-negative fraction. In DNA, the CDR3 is TGTGCCAGCAGCGGGCGAACAGGGGGCTCTGAAGCTTTCTTT. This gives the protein CASSGRTGGSEAFF.